This T cell receptor (beta chain) was sequenced in a study of blood T cell repertoires in COVID-19. V lost 0 bases and J lost 0; bases outside the gene matches: 11. Per the germline V gene, CDR1 is LGHDT and CDR2 is YNNKEL (reference sequence). This CDR3 has 20 residues. TCRdb keeps only in-frame clones here, not all; method: immunoSEQ multiplex PCR. Of around 180,000 clones in the sample, about 91% were seen once. The clonotype originates from a woman between 35 and 50 years old with acute COVID-19. The sequenced sample consisted of PBMCs or T cells enriched from blood (not recorded which). The chain combines TRBV3-1 (or the pseudogene TRBV3-2) with TRBJ2-3, with TRBD1 matching over 11 bases. The CDR3 DNA reads as TGTGCCAGCAGCCAAGATGTCCCCTATGGACAGGGGGCTAGCACAGATACGCAGTATTTT. It is translated as CASSQDVPYGQGASTDTQYF.